The next 20 T cell receptor beta chains were all read from a single sample in a study of response to subunit inactivated influenza vaccine. TCRdb re-called the RT-PCR reads through MiXCR, storing one row per CDR3 protein. The data hold approximately 530,000 distinct CDR3 sequences, with around 7.7% observed a single time. The starting material was PBMCs from blood, obtained 23 months after vaccination. These receptor sequences come from a man aged 45-69 years who received an inactivated influenza vaccine.

The chain employs TRBV6-1 and TRBJ2-2; tentatively, D is TRBD1 (6 bases). The V and J ends lost 8 bases and 1 base respectively, with 14 bases between them. Germline V CDR1 and CDR2: MNHNS, SASEGT. The CDR3 totals 15 residues. CDR3 sequence reads: CASQRQVGNTGELFF. The CDR3 nucleotides are TGTGCCAGCCAAAGACAGGTGGGGAACACCGGGGAGCTGTTTTTT.

This clonotype was seen a few times. The chain employs TRBV20-1 and TRBJ2-3; TRBD2 matches at 8 bases. This CDR3 has 13 amino acids. In germline, CDR1 is DFQATT, CDR2 SNEGSKA (reference sequence). This CDR3 is CTSGRGGTDTQYF. CDR3 DNA: TGCACGAGCGGGAGAGGGGGCACAGATACGCAGTATTTT.

V is TRBV7-2 and J is TRBJ2-7, with D hard to call. Looked up from germline, CDR1 is SGHTA and CDR2 is FQGNSA. The CDR3 runs 12 residues. V gave up 4 bases and J gave up 4 bases, with 8 bases separating them. The CDR3: CASSWTLYEQYF. CDR3 nucleotide sequence: TGTGCCAGCAGCTGGACGTTATACGAGCAGTACTTC.

This clonotype was recorded at least ten times. The chain employs TRBV5-5 and TRBJ2-4; D is uncertain. The CDR3 has 13 amino acids. Germline V gene sequence: CDR1 SGHKS, CDR2 YYEKEE (reference sequence). V lost 6 bases and J lost 0, with 7 bases in between. DNA of the CDR3: TGTGCCAGCACCCCCCTAGCCAAAAACATTCAGTACTTC. It specifies CASTPLAKNIQYF.

CDR3 DNA: TGTGCCAGCAGCGTAGGGTTTAGCGGGAGATCTCCAGATACGCAGTATTTT. Translated: CASSVGFSGRSPDTQYF. The chain combines TRBV9 with TRBJ2-3; 9 bases match TRBD2. The CDR3 spans 17 residues. Unmatched junction bases numbered 9, after V lost 0 bases and J lost 4 bases. Germline CDR1 reads SGDLS; CDR2 reads YYNGEE. The full variable domain, completed using reference TRBV9 and TRBJ2-3, is DSGVTQTPKHLITATGQRVTLRCSPRSGDLSVYWYQQSLDQGLQFLIQYYNGEERAKGNILERFSAQQFPDLHSELNLSSLELGDSALYFCASSVGFSGRSPDTQYFGPGTRLTVL.

There are many counts of this clonotype. The V gene is TRBV12-3 or TRBV12-4, the J gene TRBJ2-1; D may be TRBD2 (5 bases). V lost 6 bases to trimming and J lost 7 bases, with 10 bases between them. The CDR3 totals 12 residues. CDR3 amino acids: CASRSLENEQFF. As DNA, the CDR3 is TGTGCCAGCAGGTCACTAGAAAATGAGCAGTTCTTC.

This clonotype was seen at least ten times. This sequence joins TRBV3-1 and TRBJ1-1; D uncertain. Germline assignment: CDR1 LGHDT and CDR2 YNNKEL (reference sequence). This CDR3 spans 16 amino acids. Trimming shortened V by 3 bases and J by 4 bases, and 18 bases separated the two germline ends. This CDR3 reads CASSHAALGIGTEAFF. The CDR3 nucleotides read TGTGCCAGCAGCCACGCGGCGTTGGGGATCGGCACTGAAGCTTTCTTT.

This clonotype was seen repeatedly, ten times or more. The chain joins TRBV29-1 to TRBJ1-4; D unclear. Per germline, CDR1 SQVTM and CDR2 ANQGSEA. The germline V and J ends were trimmed by 4 bases and 8 bases, with 17 bases remaining between them. The CDR3 extends over 14 amino acids. DNA for the CDR3: TGCAGCGTTGCGGCGGGCCCGGGAGGGGAAAAACTGTTTTTT. Amino acids: CSVAAGPGGEKLFF.

This clonotype was recorded many times. The rearrangement uses TRBV12-3 or TRBV12-4 and TRBJ2-7, with TRBD1 matching over 7 bases. The V segment lost 3 bases and the J segment 2 bases; nucleotides outside the gene matches: 4. The CDR3 runs to 14 residues. The CDR3 here is CASSFTGTAYEQYF. The CDR3 DNA reads TGTGCCAGCAGTTTTACCGGGACAGCCTACGAGCAGTACTTC.

This clonotype was found a few times. The chain is built from TRBV6-1 and TRBJ2-3, with D possibly being TRBD2 (6 bases). The V end was cut by 3 bases, the J end by 9 bases, with 22 bases between. The CDR3 is made up of 16 amino acids. Germline V gene sequence: CDR1 MNHNS, CDR2 SASEGT. The CDR3 reads CASSDRVRAGSPTQYF. The CDR3 DNA reads TGTGCCAGCAGTGATAGGGTTAGGGCGGGGTCCCCGACGCAGTATTTT.

The J gene is TRBJ2-4, the V gene TRBV5-8, with TRBD1 matching 7 bases. V shed 7 bases, J shed 15 bases, and the junction held 13 bases outside the gene matches. The germline gives CDR1 SGHTS, CDR2 YDEGEE. CDR3 length: 12 amino acids. The CDR3 protein is CASSLADRLGYF. The CDR3 DNA reads TGTGCCAGCTCCCTCGCGGACAGGTTGGGGTACTTC. Supplemented by reference TRBV5-8 and TRBJ2-4, the full variable domain reads EAGVTQSPTHLIKTRGQQATLRCSPISGHTSVYWYQQALGLGLQFLLWYDEGEERNRGNFPPRFSGRQFPNYSSELNVNALELEDSALYLCASSLADRLGYFGAGTRLSVL.

This clonotype showed up just a few times. This chain links TRBV24-1 with TRBJ2-3; D is unclear. Trimming shortened V by 6 bases and J by 0 bases, and 15 bases separated the two germline ends. Germline CDR1 KGHDR, CDR2 SFDVKD. The CDR3 is 16 residues long. CDR3 sequence (DNA): TGTGCCACCAGTTCCCGGGTACCTGCTAGCACAGATACGCAGTATTTT. Protein sequence: CATSSRVPASTDTQYF.

J is TRBJ1-5 and V is TRBV12-3 or TRBV12-4, with TRBD1 as a possible D gene (5 bases). The CDR3 is 14 residues long. The V end was cut by 2 bases, the J end by 4 bases, with 9 bases between. The CDR3 loop is CASSLRSGNQPQHF. The CDR3 region has the DNA TGTGCCAGCAGTTTAAGGTCAGGGAATCAGCCCCAGCATTTT.

This clonotype was recorded a few times. The V gene is TRBV7-6, the J gene TRBJ2-7, with D possibly matching TRBD1 (6 bases). Trimming removed 5 bases from V and 2 bases from J, with 16 bases in between. This CDR3 is 15 amino acids long. Germline lookup yields CDR1 SGHVS and CDR2 FNYEAQ. CDR3 nucleotides: TGTGCCAGCAGCCAGGGGCTGGCTAGCCCCTACGAGCAGTACTTC. Encoded protein: CASSQGLASPYEQYF.

The chain employs TRBV29-1 and TRBJ2-3, with 10 nucleotides matching TRBD1. V was pared by 7 bases and J by 5 bases, with 9 bases of the junction left unmatched. The CDR3 sequence is 14 residues long. Germline assignment: CDR1 SQVTM and CDR2 ANQGSEA. The CDR3 nucleotides are TGCAGCGCTGCGACAGGGGGCTTGGAAGATACGCAGTATTTT. Translation: CSAATGGLEDTQYF.

This clonotype was seen many times. This chain links TRBV7-9 with TRBJ2-5, with D perhaps matching TRBD1 (6 bases). Trimming took off 3 bases at V and 5 bases at J, with 22 bases between the two ends. This CDR3 spans 17 amino acids. Germline CDR1 reads SEHNR; CDR2 reads FQNEAQ (reference sequence). The CDR3 loop reads CASSFGLPRGKEETQYF. CDR3 coding DNA: TGTGCCAGCAGCTTCGGCCTTCCCAGGGGAAAAGAGGAGACCCAGTACTTC.

V usage is TRBV6-5 and J usage is TRBJ2-7; D is possibly TRBD1 or TRBD2 (5 bases each). The CDR3 runs 12 residues. Per germline, CDR1 MNHEY and CDR2 SVGAGI. The CDR3 protein is CATGQALYEQYF. The CDR3 DNA reads as TGTGCTACGGGGCAAGCCCTCTACGAGCAGTACTTC.

This clonotype was counted at least ten times. The chain joins TRBV5-1 to TRBJ2-7; TRBD2 agrees at 8 bases. Trimming at V came to 4 bases and at J to 6 bases, leaving 6 bases not matched to a gene. Looked up from germline, CDR1 is SGHRS and CDR2 is YFSETQ. The CDR3 runs 13 residues. CDR3 sequence: CASSTPRGAEQYF. The CDR3 region has the DNA TGCGCCAGCAGCACTCCGCGGGGGGCCGAGCAGTACTTC.

The CDR3, as DNA: TGTGCCAGCAGTTTAGGAGCCAATAGCGAGACCCAGTACTTC. Translating gives CASSLGANSETQYF. This chain links TRBV12-3 or TRBV12-4 with TRBJ2-5; no firm D call. The CDR3 length is 14 residues. Deletions cut 1 base from V and 5 bases from J, with 11 bases between.

This clonotype came up a few times. The chain has TRBV20-1 and TRBJ1-5, with D uncertain. V was shortened by 6 bases and J by 1 base, with 10 bases between the two germline ends. The CDR3 is made up of 13 amino acids. Per germline, CDR1 DFQATT and CDR2 SNEGSKA (reference sequence). The DNA for the CDR3 is TGCAGTGCGAACACAGAGAGCAATCAGCCCCAGCATTTT. Encoded protein: CSANTESNQPQHF.